The T cell receptor beta chain described here comes from a study of T cells in Graves' hyperthyroidism and ophthalmopathy. Template material for amplifying TCR beta CDR3 regions consisted of RNA transcripts. Carried out on the TCR CDR3, a first-round RT-PCR used the HTBI primer set. TCRdb re-called the multiplex PCR reads through MiXCR, storing one row per CDR3 protein. Here the sample spans around 660,000 distinct CDR3 sequences, 45% being singletons. Per germline, CDR1 SGHRS and CDR2 YFSETQ. This CDR3 comprises 13 residues. Trimming stripped 4 bases from V and 3 bases from J, with 10 bases between. The clonotype originates from an adult man with Graves' disease, either hyperthyroidism or ophthalmopathy (not recorded which). The rearrangement links TRBV5-1 to TRBJ2-5, with no clear D. Sequencing input: peripheral blood or thyroid tissue (not recorded which). In DNA, the CDR3 is TGCGCCAGCAGCCCGGATACCGAAGAGACCCAGTACTTC. This codes for CASSPDTEETQYF.